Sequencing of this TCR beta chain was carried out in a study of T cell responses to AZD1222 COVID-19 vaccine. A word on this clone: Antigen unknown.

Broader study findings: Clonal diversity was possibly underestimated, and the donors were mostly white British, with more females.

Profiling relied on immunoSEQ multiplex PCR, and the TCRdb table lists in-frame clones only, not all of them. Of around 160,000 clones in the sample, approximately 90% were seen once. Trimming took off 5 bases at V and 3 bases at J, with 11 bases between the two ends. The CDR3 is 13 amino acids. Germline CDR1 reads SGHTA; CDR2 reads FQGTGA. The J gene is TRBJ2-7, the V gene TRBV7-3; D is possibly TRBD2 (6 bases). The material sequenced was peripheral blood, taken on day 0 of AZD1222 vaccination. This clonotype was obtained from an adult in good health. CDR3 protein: CASSRDSRYEQYF. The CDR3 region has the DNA TGTGCCAGCAGCCGGGACTCCCGCTACGAGCAGTACTTC.